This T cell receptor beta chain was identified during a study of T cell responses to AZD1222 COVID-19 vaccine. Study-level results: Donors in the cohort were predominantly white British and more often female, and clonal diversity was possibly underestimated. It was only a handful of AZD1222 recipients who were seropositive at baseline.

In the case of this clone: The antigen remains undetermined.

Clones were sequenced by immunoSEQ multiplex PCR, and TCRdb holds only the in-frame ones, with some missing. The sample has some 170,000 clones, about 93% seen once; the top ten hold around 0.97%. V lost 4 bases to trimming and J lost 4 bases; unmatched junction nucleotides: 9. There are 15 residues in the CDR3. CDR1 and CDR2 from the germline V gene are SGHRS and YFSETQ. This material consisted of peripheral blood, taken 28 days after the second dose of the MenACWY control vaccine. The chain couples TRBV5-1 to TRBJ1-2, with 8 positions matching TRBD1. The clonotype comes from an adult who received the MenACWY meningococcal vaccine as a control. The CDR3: CASSPQGGDLYGYTF. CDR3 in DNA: TGCGCCAGCAGCCCACAGGGGGGGGACCTCTATGGCTACACCTTC. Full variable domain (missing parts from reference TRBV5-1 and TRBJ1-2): KAGVTQTPRYLIKTRGQQVTLSCSPISGHRSVSWYQQTPGQGLQFLFEYFSETQRNKGNFPGRFSGRQFSNSRSEMNVSTLELGDSALYLCASSPQGGDLYGYTFGSGTRLTVV.